A few counts support the clone carrying this TCR beta chain. Antigen unknown. The data belong to a study of cytomegalovirus exposure and HLA in healthy donors. General study findings and limits: A few CMV-associated chains were confirmed in vitro to be specific for CMV antigens.

The V and J ends lost 5 bases and 2 bases respectively, with 19 bases between them. Germline assignment: CDR1 MNHNY and CDR2 SVGAGI (reference sequence). This CDR3 comprises 16 residues. 13 Jbeta primers and 60 Vbeta primers were used for the PCR. Profiled with immunoSEQ multiplex PCR; TCRdb holds only in-frame clones, not every one. In the table there are some 200,000 clones, 70% of which are singletons. Specimen: PBMCs. The V and J genes are TRBV6-6 and TRBJ2-7; TRBD1 is a possible D gene (5 bases). This sequence originates from a man aged 35-49 years in good health and CMV-seropositive. The CDR3 DNA follows: TGTGCCAGCAGTGCCCTTTCGACAGCAACCCCCTACGAGCAGTACTTC. This translates into CASSALSTATPYEQYF.